This TCR beta chain was sequenced in a study of blood T cell repertoires in COVID-19. The V end lost 7 bases, the J end lost 6 bases, and 18 bases lay between the germline ends. The CDR3 consists of 15 residues. Germline CDR1 SNHLY, CDR2 FYNNEI. Sequenced by immunoSEQ multiplex PCR; TCRdb stores in-frame clones only, minus some. The sample records under 250,000 clones, 86% being singletons. This clonotype was obtained from a woman between 55 and 75 years old who had recovered from COVID-19. V is TRBV2 and J is TRBJ1-4; a weak D match, TRBD1 (5 bases). The sample taken for sequencing was peripheral blood. The CDR3 coding sequence is TGTGCCAGCAACTCGCAGGGTTGGTTCGATGAAAAACTGTTTTTT. Its protein product is CASNSQGWFDEKLFF. The full variable domain, rest sourced from reference TRBV2 and TRBJ1-4, is EPEVTQTPSHQVTQMGQEVILRCVPISNHLYFYWYRQILGQKVEFLVSFYNNEISEKSEIFDDQFSVERPDGSNFTLKIRSTKLEDSAMYFCASNSQGWFDEKLFFGSGTQLSVL.